Listed here are 10 T cell receptor beta chains from one sample, sequenced in a study of Graves' ophthalmopathy and Graves' hyperthyroidism. Using RNA transcripts, the TCR beta CDR3 regions were amplified. RT-PCR in the first round used HTBI primers; a second-round multiplex PCR followed. From the multiplex PCR reads, TCRdb called clonotypes with MiXCR, one entry per CDR3 protein. The repertoire has roughly 410,000 distinct CDR3 sequences, less than 20% of them found once; the top ten carry roughly 7%. The sample comprised peripheral blood. These receptors were taken from a woman aged 18-29 years with stable Graves' hyperthyroidism.

This clonotype was detected ten times or more. V gene TRBV5-1 combines with J gene TRBJ1-1; no reliable D call. CDR1 and CDR2 from the germline V gene are SGHRS and YFSETQ. V lost 0 bases and J lost 1, with 10 bases in between. This CDR3 region has 15 residues. The CDR3 DNA sequence: TGCGCCAGCAGCTTGGAAATATGGCAGAACACTGAAGCTTTCTTT. This encodes CASSLEIWQNTEAFF.

CDR3 residues: CSALRDSYEQYF. The DNA of the CDR3 is TGCAGTGCTCTCCGGGACAGCTACGAGCAGTACTTC. The gene calls are TRBV20-1 and TRBJ2-7; TRBD1 aligns across 7 bases. Germline lookup yields CDR1 DFQATT and CDR2 SNEGSKA (reference sequence). The CDR3 has 12 amino acids. The V gene end was trimmed by 5 bases and the J gene end by 3 bases; junction bases not matched to a gene: 4.

This clonotype was seen many times. Without the conserved terminal phenylalanine or tryptophan, this CDR3 likely stems from a read error. The rearrangement links TRBV7-3 to TRBJ1-1; tentatively, D is TRBD1 (6 bases). CDR1 and CDR2 (germline): SGHTA, FQGTGA. Trimming shortened V by 5 bases and J by 5 bases, and 12 bases separated the two germline ends. CDR3 length equals 13 residues. The CDR3 spells CASSQGFRTEAFL. The DNA of the CDR3 is TGTGCCAGCAGCCAGGGGTTTCGGACTGAAGCTTTCCTT.

This clonotype occurred many times. This sequence joins TRBV15 and TRBJ1-1; tentatively, D is TRBD1 (5 bases). Deletions cut 5 bases from V and 3 bases from J, with 10 bases between. Germline CDR1 LNHNV, CDR2 YYDKDF (reference sequence). The CDR3 totals 13 residues. CDR3: CATSGGLDTEAFF. The CDR3, as DNA: TGTGCCACCAGCGGGGGATTGGACACTGAAGCTTTCTTT.

This clonotype came up a few times. The CDR3 DNA is TGTGCCAGCAGTGCCAGTACCTCTGATGGCTACACCTTC. This gives the protein CASSASTSDGYTF. The gene calls are TRBV2 and TRBJ1-2; D not resolved. The CDR3 is made up of 13 amino acids. Germline lookup yields CDR1 SNHLY and CDR2 FYNNEI. Trimming cost V 4 bases and J 6 bases, with 12 bases left between them.

The sample holds many counts of this clonotype. This chain joins TRBV6-2 or TRBV6-3 and TRBJ1-1; D remains ambiguous. V shed 10 bases and J shed 8 bases, with 14 bases lying between them. The germline V gene has CDR1 MNHEY and CDR2 SVGEGT. The CDR3 extends over 11 amino acids. DNA of the CDR3: TGTGCCACCGCCCTGGCCAAGGAAGCTTTCTTT. Residues: CATALAKEAFF.

In its sample, this clonotype was seen many times. The chain couples TRBV15 to TRBJ2-6; D is undetermined. The CDR3 sequence is 14 residues long. The V gene lost 1 base and the J gene lost 4 bases, with 5 bases spanning the gap. The germline V gene encodes CDR1 LNHNV and CDR2 YYDKDF (reference sequence). For the CDR3, the DNA is TGTGCCACCAGCAGAGTTGGGGGGGCCAACGTCCTGACTTTC. The encoded protein is CATSRVGGANVLTF.

This clonotype was counted at least ten times. The chain carries TRBV9 and TRBJ2-2; D perhaps matches TRBD1 (5 bases). The V end lost 0 bases, the J end lost 2 bases, and 5 bases lay between the germline ends. There are 14 residues in the CDR3. In germline, CDR1 is SGDLS, CDR2 YYNGEE. CDR3 sequence: CASSVGTNTGELFF. The CDR3, as DNA: TGTGCCAGCAGCGTAGGGACAAACACCGGGGAGCTGTTTTTT.

The sample holds many counts of this clonotype. The chain uses TRBV9 and TRBJ1-1; D gene ambiguous. Germline CDR1 SGDLS, CDR2 YYNGEE. Trimming stripped 0 bases from V and 1 base from J, with 7 bases between. The CDR3 has 14 residues. CDR3 sequence: CASSVGNTNTEAFF. CDR3 DNA: TGTGCCAGCAGCGTAGGGAACACGAACACTGAAGCTTTCTTT.

In this sample, this clonotype turned up many times. This chain connects TRBV5-1 to TRBJ2-6, with D tentatively TRBD1 (6 bases). The length of the CDR3 is 15 residues. Germline V gives CDR1 SGHRS, CDR2 YFSETQ. With 4 bases removed from V and 0 bases from J, the gap between germline ends came to 8 bases. CDR3 in DNA: TGCGCCAGCAGCGGACAGAGCTCTGGGGCCAACGTCCTGACTTTC. The encoded protein is CASSGQSSGANVLTF.